The clone carrying this T cell receptor (beta chain) has only one observation. Antigen unknown. The sample comes from a study of cytomegalovirus exposure and HLA in healthy donors. Study outcomes and limitations: In an earlier analysis, in some 500 donors, most V segments appeared productive either ~90% or ~30% of the time.

The PCR was carried out with 60 Vbeta primers and 13 Jbeta primers. The data were produced by immunoSEQ multiplex PCR, yet TCRdb's version contains in-frame clones alone and is incomplete. Of 160,000 or so clones listed, 60% to 85% are singletons. The CDR3 extends over 15 amino acids. CDR1 is SNHLY and CDR2 is FYNNEI in the germline V gene. The V gene end was trimmed by 3 bases and the J gene end by 6 bases; junction bases not matched to a gene: 5. The sequence came from a man aged 35-49 years in good health and CMV-seronegative. Sequenced sample: PBMCs. The chain carries TRBV2 and TRBJ2-1; 10 positions match TRBD1. The CDR3 coding sequence is TGTGCCAGCAGTGACCGGGACAGGGGTTTCAATGAGCAGTTCTTC. It translates to CASSDRDRGFNEQFF.